A selection of T cell receptor beta chains follows, all from one sample in a study of lymphopenia after photon versus proton radiotherapy. Generated by immunoSEQ multiplex PCR, the TCRdb table keeps only in-frame clones and is missing some. This sample has tens of thousands of clones; about 88% occur once, and the top ten carry around 2.2%. The specimen comprised peripheral blood, sampled from a patient treated with proton-based radiotherapy. These receptor sequences come from a man between 60 and 75 years old with pancreatic cancer. CDR3s include the opening cysteine and the closing phenylalanine or tryptophan. A D gene is named only where the DNA matches it firmly. A clone size is listed for some rows: how often the clone was seen (once, few, many), or a class if it is expanded.

>TRBV10-3|TRBD1|-|TRBJ2-7
CAISESILRTGSYEQYF
TGTGCCATCAGTGAGTCGATTCTCAGGACAGGGAGCTACGAGCAGTACTTC
>TRBV5-5|-|-|TRBJ2-7
CASSLPSYYEQYF
TGTGCCAGCAGCTTGCCCAGTTACTACGAGCAGTACTTC
>TRBV27|-|-|TRBJ2-3
CASSSWRTSTDTQYF
TGTGCCAGCAGTTCTTGGCGGACTAGCACAGATACGCAGTATTTT
>TRBV30|-|once|TRBJ2-7
CASTRGASYEQYF
TGTGCCTCCACACGGGGGGCCTCCTACGAGCAGTACTTC
>TRBV5-4|TRBD2|-|TRBJ2-1
CASSFSGRASYNEQFF
TGTGCCAGCAGCTTTAGCGGGAGGGCCTCCTACAATGAGCAGTTCTTC
>TRBV5-1|-|-|TRBJ2-5
CASSLGGQGGETQYF
TGCGCCAGCAGCTTGGGCGGCCAGGGCGGAGAGACCCAGTACTTC
>TRBV25-1|TRBD2|-|TRBJ2-3
CASSDLTSGRSDTQYF
TGTGCCAGCAGTGATCTGACTAGCGGGAGGTCAGATACGCAGTATTTT
>TRBV18|TRBD1|-|TRBJ2-3
CASSLLGAGQGATDTQYF
TGTGCCAGCTCACTACTCGGGGCTGGACAGGGGGCCACAGATACGCAGTATTTT
>TRBV28|-|-|TRBJ2-1
CASSLPGSSYNEQFF
TGTGCCAGCAGTCTCCCCGGGAGCTCCTACAATGAGCAGTTCTTC
>TRBV7-2|TRBD2|-|TRBJ2-2
CASSLGLAGTGELFF
TGTGCCAGCAGCTTAGGGCTAGCGGGAACCGGGGAGCTGTTTTTT
>TRBV9|-|once|TRBJ2-3
CASSVGDGTFTDTQYF
TGTGCCAGCAGCGTAGGCGACGGGACATTCACAGATACGCAGTATTTT
>TRBV5-4|-|-|TRBJ1-4
CASSLDKGPSTNEKLFF
TGTGCCAGCAGCTTGGATAAGGGACCCTCAACTAATGAAAAACTGTTTTTT
>TRBV7-9|TRBD1|few|TRBJ2-1
CASSPGGRGWYNEQFF
TGTGCCAGCAGCCCAGGGGGAAGGGGGTGGTACAATGAGCAGTTCTTC
>TRBV13|-|-|TRBJ2-7
CASSLRTRGYEQYF
TGTGCCAGCAGCTTAAGAACCCGCGGCTACGAGCAGTACTTC
>TRBV25-1|TRBD1|few|TRBJ1-4
CASKGQVGKLFF
TGTGCCAGCAAGGGACAGGTCGGAAAACTGTTTTTT
>TRBV6-1|-|-|TRBJ2-7
CASKVGGYSYEQYF
TGTGCCAGCAAGGTGGGGGGTTACTCCTACGAGCAGTACTTC
>TRBV18|-|-|TRBJ2-5
CASSPKKETQYF
TGTGCCAGCTCACCAAAGAAGGAGACCCAGTACTTC
>TRBV7-9|-|-|TRBJ2-1
CASNLGWSYNEQFF
TGTGCCAGCAACCTGGGGTGGTCGTACAATGAGCAGTTCTTC
>TRBV30|-|-|TRBJ2-4
CAWRSQATKNIQYF
TGTGCCTGGAGATCACAGGCAACCAAAAACATTCAGTACTTC
>TRBV30|TRBD2|-|TRBJ2-1
CAGLGLAIYNEQFF
TGTGCCGGCCTGGGACTAGCGATATACAATGAGCAGTTCTTC
>TRBV19|-|-|TRBJ2-7
CASSMKGSYEQYF
TGTGCCAGTAGTATGAAGGGATCCTACGAGCAGTACTTC
>TRBV6-5|-|-|TRBJ2-3
CASSFTDDTDTQYF
TGTGCCAGCAGTTTTACTGATGACACAGATACGCAGTATTTT
>TRBV28|-|-|TRBJ1-1
CASSSGRATEAFF
TGTGCCAGCAGTTCCGGGCGGGCCACTGAAGCTTTCTTT
>TRBV6-5|TRBD1|-|TRBJ1-1
CASSIRQGRNTEAFF
TGTGCCAGCAGTATTAGACAGGGACGGAACACTGAAGCTTTCTTT
>TRBV7-9|TRBD2|-|TRBJ2-1
CASSLGLAGGGRNEQFF
TGTGCCAGCAGCTTAGGGCTAGCGGGAGGTGGTCGGAATGAGCAGTTCTTC
>TRBV11-2|TRBD2|once|TRBJ2-1
CASSPGLANNHEQFF
TGTGCCAGCAGCCCGGGACTAGCTAACAACCATGAGCAGTTCTTC
>TRBV2|TRBD1|few|TRBJ2-1
CASRLTGQAHNEQFF
TGTGCCAGCAGGCTCACGGGACAGGCCCACAATGAGCAGTTCTTC
>TRBV9|TRBD2|-|TRBJ2-5
CASSVGDGRAGETQYF
TGTGCCAGCAGCGTAGGTGACGGGAGGGCCGGTGAGACCCAGTACTTC
>TRBV5-4|TRBD1|-|TRBJ2-5
CASSLGQGDRETQYF
TGTGCCAGCAGCCTAGGACAGGGCGATAGGGAGACCCAGTACTTC
>TRBV29-1|-|-|TRBJ2-5
CSVDKGNQETQYF
TGCAGCGTTGATAAAGGGAACCAAGAGACCCAGTACTTC
>TRBV5-8|-|-|TRBJ1-1
CASSLMLGFNTEAFF
TGTGCCAGCAGCTTGATGTTAGGGTTCAACACTGAAGCTTTCTTT
>TRBV27|TRBD1|-|TRBJ1-4
CASSSRDRGEKLFF
TGTGCCAGCAGTTCCCGGGACAGAGGGGAAAAACTGTTTTTT
>TRBV11-2|-|-|TRBJ1-3
CASRPWGQGLSSGNTIYF
TGTGCCAGCAGACCTTGGGGCCAGGGCCTGAGCTCTGGAAACACCATATATTTT
>TRBV6-5|TRBD1|-|TRBJ2-5
CASSRQGIEETQYF
TGTGCCAGCAGTCGACAGGGCATTGAAGAGACCCAGTACTTC
>TRBV18|TRBD2|-|TRBJ2-5
CASSPGTRDETQYF
TGTGCCAGCTCACCCGGGACTAGAGACGAGACCCAGTACTTC
>TRBV9|-|-|TRBJ2-2
CASNRKNTGELFF
TGTGCCAGCAACCGAAAAAACACCGGGGAGCTGTTTTTT
>TRBV19|TRBD1|-|TRBJ2-6
CASRDRVFGANVLTF
TGTGCCAGTAGGGACAGGGTTTTTGGGGCCAACGTCCTGACTTTC
>TRBV6-1|TRBD2|-|TRBJ2-1
CASSEWSGTRRGEQFF
TGTGCCAGCAGTGAGTGGAGTGGGACTAGGAGGGGTGAGCAGTTCTTC
>TRBV6-5|-|few|TRBJ1-5
CASGQPQHF
TGTGCCAGCGGCCAGCCCCAGCATTTT
>TRBV5-4|TRBD2|-|TRBJ2-7
CASSLAGTVGLAGVYEQYF
TGTGCCAGCAGCTTAGCCGGGACTGTCGGACTAGCGGGAGTCTACGAGCAGTACTTC
>TRBV13|TRBD2|-|TRBJ2-1
CASRGLAGLNEQFF
TGTGCCAGCCGGGGACTAGCGGGCCTCAATGAGCAGTTCTTC
>TRBV5-4|-|-|TRBJ2-1
CASSTGTPGTYNEQFF
TGTGCCAGCAGCACCGGGACTCCGGGGACTTACAATGAGCAGTTCTTC
>TRBV7-2|-|-|TRBJ2-4
CASSSQGLAKNIQYF
TGTGCCAGCAGCTCCCAGGGGTTAGCCAAAAACATTCAGTACTTC
>TRBV4-1|-|-|TRBJ1-6
CASSQVGRDHSPLHF
TGCGCCAGCAGCCAAGTAGGCAGGGACCATTCACCCCTCCACTTT
>TRBV7-2|-|-|TRBJ1-2
CASSLRTDGYTF
TGTGCCAGCAGCCTAAGGACAGATGGCTACACCTTC
>TRBV7-2|-|-|TRBJ2-3
CASSLGAGTDTQYF
TGTGCCAGCAGCTTAGGGGCGGGCACAGATACGCAGTATTTT
>TRBV7-9|TRBD1|-|TRBJ1-1
CASSSWTGGFEAFF
TGTGCCAGCAGCTCTTGGACAGGGGGTTTTGAAGCTTTCTTT